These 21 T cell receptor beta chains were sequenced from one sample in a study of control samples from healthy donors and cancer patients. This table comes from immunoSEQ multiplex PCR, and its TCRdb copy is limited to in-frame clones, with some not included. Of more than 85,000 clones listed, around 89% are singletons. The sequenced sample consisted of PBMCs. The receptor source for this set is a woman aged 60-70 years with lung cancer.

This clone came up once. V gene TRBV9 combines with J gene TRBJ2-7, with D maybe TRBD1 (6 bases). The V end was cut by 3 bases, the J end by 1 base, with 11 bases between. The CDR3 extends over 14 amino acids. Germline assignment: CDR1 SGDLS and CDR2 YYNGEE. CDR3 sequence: CASSGSTGSYEQYF. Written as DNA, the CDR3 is TGTGCCAGCAGCGGATCGACAGGATCCTACGAGCAGTACTTC.

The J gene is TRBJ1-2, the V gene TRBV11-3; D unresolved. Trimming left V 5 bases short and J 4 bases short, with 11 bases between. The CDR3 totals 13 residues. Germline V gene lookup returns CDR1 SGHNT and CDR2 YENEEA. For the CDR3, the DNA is TGTGCCAGCAGCGCGAGCAATGGCTATGGCTACACCTTC. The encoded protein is CASSASNGYGYTF.

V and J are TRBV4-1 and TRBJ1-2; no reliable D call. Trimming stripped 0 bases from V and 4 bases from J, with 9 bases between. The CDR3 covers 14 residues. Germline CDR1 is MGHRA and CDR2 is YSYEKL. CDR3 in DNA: TGCGCCAGCAGCCAAGATCGAACATTCTATGGCTACACCTTC. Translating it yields CASSQDRTFYGYTF.

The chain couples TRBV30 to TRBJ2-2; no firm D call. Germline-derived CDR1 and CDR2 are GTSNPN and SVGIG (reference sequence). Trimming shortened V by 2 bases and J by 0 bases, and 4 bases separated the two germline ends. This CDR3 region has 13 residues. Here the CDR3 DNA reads TGTGCCTGGAGTAGAACGAACACCGGGGAGCTGTTTTTT. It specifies CAWSRTNTGELFF.

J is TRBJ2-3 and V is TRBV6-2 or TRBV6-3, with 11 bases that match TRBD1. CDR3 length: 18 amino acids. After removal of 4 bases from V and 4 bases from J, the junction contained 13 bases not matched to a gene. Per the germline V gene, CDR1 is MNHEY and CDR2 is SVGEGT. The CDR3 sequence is CASSFPFGQGASADTQYF. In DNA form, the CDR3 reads TGTGCCAGCAGTTTCCCCTTCGGACAGGGGGCAAGTGCAGATACGCAGTATTTT.

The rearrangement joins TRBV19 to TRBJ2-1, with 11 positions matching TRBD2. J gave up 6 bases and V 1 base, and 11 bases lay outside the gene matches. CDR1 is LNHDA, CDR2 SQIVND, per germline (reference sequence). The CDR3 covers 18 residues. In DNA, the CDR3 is TGTGCCAGTAGTATAGCGGCGGGTAGCGGGAGGGCTGGCAATGAGCAGTTCTTC. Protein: CASSIAAGSGRAGNEQFF.

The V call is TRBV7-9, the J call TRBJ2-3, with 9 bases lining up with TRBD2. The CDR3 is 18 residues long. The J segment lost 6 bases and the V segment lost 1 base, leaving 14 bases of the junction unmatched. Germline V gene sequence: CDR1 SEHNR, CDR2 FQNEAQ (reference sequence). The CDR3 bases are TGTGCCAGCAGCTTAGATTATTTGGGAGCGGGGGGACGCGATACGCAGTATTTT. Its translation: CASSLDYLGAGGRDTQYF.

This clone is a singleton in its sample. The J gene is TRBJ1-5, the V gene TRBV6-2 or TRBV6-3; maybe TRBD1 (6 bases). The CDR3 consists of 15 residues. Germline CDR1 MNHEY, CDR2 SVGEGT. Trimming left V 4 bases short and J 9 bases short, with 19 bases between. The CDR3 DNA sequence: TGTGCCAGCAGTTCGTGGACAGCCTGGGGGTTGCCCCAGCATTTT. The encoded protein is CASSSWTAWGLPQHF.

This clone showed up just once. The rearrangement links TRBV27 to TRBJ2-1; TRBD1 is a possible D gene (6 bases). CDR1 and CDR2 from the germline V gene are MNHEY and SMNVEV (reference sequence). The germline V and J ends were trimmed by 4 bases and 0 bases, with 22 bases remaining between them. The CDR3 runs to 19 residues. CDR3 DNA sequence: TGTGCCAGCAGTTCAATTCGATTAATTGGGACAAGCTCCTACAATGAGCAGTTCTTC. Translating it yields CASSSIRLIGTSSYNEQFF.

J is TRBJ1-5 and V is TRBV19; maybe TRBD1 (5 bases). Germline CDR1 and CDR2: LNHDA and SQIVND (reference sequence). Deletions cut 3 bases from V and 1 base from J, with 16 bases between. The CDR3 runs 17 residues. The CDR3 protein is CASSIWAGNSSNQPQHF. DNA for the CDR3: TGTGCCAGTAGTATCTGGGCAGGGAATAGCAGCAATCAGCCCCAGCATTTT.

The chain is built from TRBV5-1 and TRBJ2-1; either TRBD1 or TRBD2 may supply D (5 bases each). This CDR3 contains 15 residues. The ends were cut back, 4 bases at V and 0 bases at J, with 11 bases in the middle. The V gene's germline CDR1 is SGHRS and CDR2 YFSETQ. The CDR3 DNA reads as TGCGCCAGCAGCACCGGGGCTAGCTCCTACAATGAGCAGTTCTTC. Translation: CASSTGASSYNEQFF.

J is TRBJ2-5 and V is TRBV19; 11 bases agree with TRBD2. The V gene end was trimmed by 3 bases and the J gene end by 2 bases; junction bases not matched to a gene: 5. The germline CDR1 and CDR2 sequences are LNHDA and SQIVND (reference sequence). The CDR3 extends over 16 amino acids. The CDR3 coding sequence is TGTGCCAGTAGTATGGGGGGACTAGCGGTGCAAGAGACCCAGTACTTC. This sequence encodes CASSMGGLAVQETQYF.

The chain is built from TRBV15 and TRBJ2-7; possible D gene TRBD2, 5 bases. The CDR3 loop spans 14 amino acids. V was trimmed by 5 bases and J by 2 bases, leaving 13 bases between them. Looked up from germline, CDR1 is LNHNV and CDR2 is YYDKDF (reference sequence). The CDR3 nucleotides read TGTGCCACCAGCCGTGGAAGCGGAACCTACGAGCAGTACTTC. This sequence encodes CATSRGSGTYEQYF.

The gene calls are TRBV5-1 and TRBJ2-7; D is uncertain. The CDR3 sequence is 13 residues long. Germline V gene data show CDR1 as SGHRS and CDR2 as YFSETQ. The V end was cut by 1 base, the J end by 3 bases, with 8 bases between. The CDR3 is CASSLSPRYEQYF. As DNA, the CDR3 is TGCGCCAGCAGCTTGTCCCCCCGCTACGAGCAGTACTTC.

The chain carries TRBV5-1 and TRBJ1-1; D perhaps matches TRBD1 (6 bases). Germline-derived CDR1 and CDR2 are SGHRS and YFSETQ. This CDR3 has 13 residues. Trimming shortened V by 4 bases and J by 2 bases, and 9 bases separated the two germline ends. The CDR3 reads CASSRQDNTEAFF. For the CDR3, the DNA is TGCGCCAGCAGCCGACAGGATAACACTGAAGCTTTCTTT.

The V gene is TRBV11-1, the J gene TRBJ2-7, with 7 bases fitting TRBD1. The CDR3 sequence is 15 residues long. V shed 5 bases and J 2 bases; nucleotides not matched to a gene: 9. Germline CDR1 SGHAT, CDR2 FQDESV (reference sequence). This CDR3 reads CASSPRTGPAYEQYF. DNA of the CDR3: TGTGCCAGCAGCCCCCGGACAGGCCCTGCCTACGAGCAGTACTTC. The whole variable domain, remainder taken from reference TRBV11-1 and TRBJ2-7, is EAEVAQSPRYKITEKSQAVAFWCDPISGHATLYWYRQILGQGPELLVQFQDESVVDDSQLPKDRFSAERLKGVDSTLKIQPAELGDSAMYLCASSPRTGPAYEQYFGPGTRLTVT.

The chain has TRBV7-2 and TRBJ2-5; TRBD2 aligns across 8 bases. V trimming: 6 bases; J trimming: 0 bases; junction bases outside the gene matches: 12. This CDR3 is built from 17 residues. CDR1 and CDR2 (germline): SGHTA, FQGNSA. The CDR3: CASRKTGGAWNQETQYF. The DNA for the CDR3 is TGTGCCAGCAGGAAAACCGGGGGGGCCTGGAACCAAGAGACCCAGTACTTC.

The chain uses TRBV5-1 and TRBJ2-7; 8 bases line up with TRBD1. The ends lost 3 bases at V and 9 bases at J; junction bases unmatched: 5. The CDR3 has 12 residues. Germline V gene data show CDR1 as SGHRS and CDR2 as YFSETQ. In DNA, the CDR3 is TGCGCCAGCAGCTCGGACAGGGCTGGGCAGTACTTC. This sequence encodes CASSSDRAGQYF.

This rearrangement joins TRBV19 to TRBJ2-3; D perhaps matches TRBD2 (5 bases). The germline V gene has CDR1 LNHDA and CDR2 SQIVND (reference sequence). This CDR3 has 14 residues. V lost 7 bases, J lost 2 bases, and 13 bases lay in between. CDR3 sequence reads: CASIPPGVTDTQYF. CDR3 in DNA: TGTGCCAGTATCCCCCCCGGGGTCACAGATACGCAGTATTTT.

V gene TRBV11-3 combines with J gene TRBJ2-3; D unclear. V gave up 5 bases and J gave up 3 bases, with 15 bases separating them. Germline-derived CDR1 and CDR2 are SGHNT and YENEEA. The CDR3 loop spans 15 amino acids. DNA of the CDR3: TGTGCCAGCAGCCCCCAAGCAGTCGAAACAGATACGCAGTATTTT. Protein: CASSPQAVETDTQYF. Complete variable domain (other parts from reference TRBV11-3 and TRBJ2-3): EAGVVQSPRYKIIEKKQPVAFWCNPISGHNTLYWYLQNLGQGPELLIRYENEEAVDDSQLPKDRFSAERLKGVDSTLKIQPAELGDSAVYLCASSPQAVETDTQYFGPGTRLTVL.

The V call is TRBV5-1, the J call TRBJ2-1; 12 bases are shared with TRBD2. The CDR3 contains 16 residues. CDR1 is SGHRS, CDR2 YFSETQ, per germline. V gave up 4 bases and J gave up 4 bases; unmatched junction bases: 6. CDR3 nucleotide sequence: TGCGCCAGCAGCGGTAGACTAGCGGGAGAGTACAATGAGCAGTTCTTC. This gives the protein CASSGRLAGEYNEQFF.